The 22 T cell receptor beta chains in this list originate from one sample, sequenced in a study of graft-versus-host responses after intestinal transplantation (dated by TCRdb to the early 2020s). Library preparation was by the immunoSEQ multiplex PCR assay. TCRdb obtained this table from immuneACCESS and retained in-frame rearrangements with V and J assigned. These tables miss some clones; where compared with another copy, unresolved V genes account for less than half of the shortfall, and the remainder is unexplained. The sample profile shows 12,000 to 15,000 clones; almost 30% of them were found once. The ten largest account for under 5% of the sample. The meaning of the sample's time point label: cells obtained before transplantation from donor or recipient. The sequenced sample was alloreactive CD4+ T cells from a mixed lymphocyte reaction culture, obtained before intestinal transplant. Taken with the paper, the label for cell subset or site translates to: CFSE-low proliferating T cells sorted from roughly 6-day pre-transplant mixed lymphocyte reaction (GvH or HvG direction). The receptors shown here come from a human patient who received an intestinal transplant.

This clone was found a few times. The V gene is TRBV2, the J gene TRBJ1-4; maybe TRBD1 (6 bases). The germline V gene has CDR1 SNHLY and CDR2 FYNNEI. Trimming removed 4 bases from V and 2 bases from J, with 11 bases in between. The CDR3 runs to 15 residues. This CDR3 reads CASSASGATNEKLFF. The CDR3 DNA reads TGTGCCAGCAGTGCCTCAGGGGCCACTAATGAAAAACTGTTTTTT.

V usage is TRBV29-1 and J usage is TRBJ2-1, with 10 nucleotides matching TRBD2. Germline assignment: CDR1 SQVTM and CDR2 ANQGSEA. This CDR3 is built from 14 residues. The J segment lost 9 bases and the V segment lost 7 bases, leaving 12 bases of the junction unmatched. CDR3 region: CSARGSSGGPEQFF. CDR3 DNA sequence: TGCAGCGCCCGGGGGAGTAGCGGGGGGCCTGAGCAGTTCTTC.

A single count supports this clone. The genes are TRBV5-4 and TRBJ2-3; D gene ambiguous. Germline V CDR1 and CDR2: SGHNT, YYREEE (reference sequence). The V end was cut by 4 bases, the J end by 4 bases, with 16 bases between. The CDR3 is 15 residues long. CDR3 DNA sequence: TGTGCCAGCAGCCCATGGGGTACAAGATCAGATACGCAGTATTTT. Its translation: CASSPWGTRSDTQYF.

This clone was counted between two and nine times. The V call is TRBV5-1, the J call TRBJ1-3; D unclear. V lost 0 bases and J lost 6, with 13 bases in between. The CDR3 contains 15 residues. The V gene's germline CDR1 is SGHRS and CDR2 YFSETQ. The CDR3: CASSLGPGPLNTIYF. The CDR3 DNA is TGCGCCAGCAGCTTGGGGCCGGGCCCGCTAAACACCATATATTTT.

The chain employs TRBV5-8 and TRBJ2-7, with D perhaps TRBD1 or TRBD2 (5 bases each). V lost 1 base and J lost 0, with 23 bases in between. The CDR3 spans 19 residues. Per germline, CDR1 SGHTS and CDR2 YDEGEE. The CDR3 DNA is TGTGCCAGCAGCTTGTATTATGGGACCCGGGTTTCGACCTCCTACGAGCAGTACTTC. This translates into CASSLYYGTRVSTSYEQYF.

The chain carries TRBV19 and TRBJ1-6; the match to TRBD1 covers 7 bases. The germline gives CDR1 LNHDA, CDR2 SQIVND (reference sequence). The CDR3 has 14 amino acids. V trimming: 10 bases; J trimming: 7 bases; junction bases outside the gene matches: 10. Here the CDR3 reads CATRAGGPNSPLHF. In DNA, the CDR3 is TGTGCCACCAGAGCAGGGGGTCCCAATTCACCCCTCCACTTT.

Here the CDR3 reads CASSPSGSPLHF. The CDR3 DNA reads as TGTGCCAGCAGCCCCTCGGGGTCACCCCTCCACTTT. The V gene is TRBV7-2, the J gene TRBJ1-6; the D is unclear. V lost 5 bases and J 10 bases, leaving 9 bases between the germline ends. The germline CDR1 and CDR2 sequences are SGHTA and FQGNSA. The CDR3 is made up of 12 amino acids.

Notes on this clone: One junction end disagrees with the germline gene, perhaps due to a read error. The genes are TRBV4-1 and TRBJ1-2; the D gene is possibly TRBD1 (5 bases). The CDR3 sequence is 15 residues long. CDR1 is MGHRA and CDR2 is YSYEKL in the germline V gene. The CDR3 region is CASSQDHGGYYGHTF. In nucleotides, the CDR3 is TGCGCCAGCAGCCAAGACCACGGGGGGTACTATGGCCACACCTTC.

J is TRBJ1-3 and V is TRBV18; no definite D call. The CDR3 is 14 amino acids. The germline V gene has CDR1 KGHSH and CDR2 LQKENI. Trimming pared 2 bases from V and 4 bases from J, leaving 9 bases between. The DNA for the CDR3 is TGTGCCAGCTCACCAAAAACAGCAGGAAACACCATATATTTT. This translates into CASSPKTAGNTIYF.

This chain links TRBV6-5 with TRBJ1-2, with D uncertain. CDR1 is MNHEY and CDR2 is SVGAGI in the germline V gene. The V gene lost 2 bases and the J gene lost 6 bases, with 16 bases spanning the gap. The length of the CDR3 is 15 residues. The CDR3 loop reads CASSYDLRTANGYTF. The CDR3 bases are TGTGCCAGCAGTTACGATCTCCGGACGGCAAATGGCTACACCTTC.

V gene TRBV18 combines with J gene TRBJ2-5, with 8 bases fitting TRBD1. The J call is in doubt because the DNA end fits TRBJ2-7 better. This CDR3 has 14 residues. The germline CDR1 and CDR2 sequences are KGHSH and LQKENI. CDR3 amino acids: CASSPRQGIYEQYF. The CDR3 DNA reads as TGTGCCAGCTCACCCCGACAGGGGATCTACGAGCAGTACTTC.

J is TRBJ1-4 and V is TRBV30, with D possibly matching TRBD1 (5 bases). CDR1 GTSNPN and CDR2 SVGIG come from the germline V gene (reference sequence). V was pared by 7 bases and J by 5 bases, with 17 bases between. The CDR3 sequence is 14 residues long. CDR3 sequence reads: CASSPGTANEKLFF. The CDR3 nucleotides are TGTGCCTCTTCACCCGGGACGGCGAATGAAAAACTGTTTTTT.

The gene calls are TRBV28 and TRBJ2-5, with 9 bases that match TRBD2. The CDR3 runs to 12 residues. From germline, CDR1 is MDHEN and CDR2 SYDVKM. Trimming at V came to 7 bases and at J to 4 bases, leaving 1 base not matched to a gene. The CDR3 is CASNSGRETQYF. DNA for the CDR3: TGTGCCAGCAATAGCGGGAGAGAGACCCAGTACTTC.

The chain carries TRBV30 and TRBJ1-6; unclear D gene. Trimming stripped 1 base from V and 8 bases from J, with 9 bases between. The CDR3 totals 13 residues. Looked up from germline, CDR1 is GTSNPN and CDR2 is SVGIG (reference sequence). The CDR3 sequence: CAWSDRWDSPLHF. The CDR3 DNA is TGTGCCTGGAGTGATAGGTGGGATTCACCCCTCCACTTT.

This clone has more than one count but fewer than ten. This sequence joins TRBV18 and TRBJ1-6; D is perhaps TRBD1 (5 bases). The V end lost 3 bases, the J end lost 7 bases, and 10 bases lay between the germline ends. CDR1 and CDR2 from the germline V gene are KGHSH and LQKENI. The CDR3 spans 14 residues. The CDR3 sequence: CASSPREENSPLHF. In DNA form, the CDR3 reads TGTGCCAGCTCACCCAGGGAGGAAAATTCACCCCTCCACTTT.

Judged by abundance, this clone is medium-sized. This chain links TRBV10-1 with TRBJ2-7; 10 bases align to TRBD1. V was clipped by 11 bases and J by 1 base; unmatched bases: 11. Germline loops: CDR1 WNHNN, CDR2 SYGVQD (reference sequence). The CDR3 is made up of 15 amino acids. CDR3 nucleotides: TGCGCCGGGGGGCGACAGGGGGCCGTATCCTACGAGCAGTACTTC. It translates to CAGGRQGAVSYEQYF.

This chain connects TRBV21-1 to TRBJ2-5; no DNA check was done on the table's D call, TRBD1. TRBV21-1 is assigned pseudogene status. CDR3 length: 16 amino acids. The CDR3 sequence is CASRRPDRRFQETQYF. In DNA, the CDR3 is TGTGCCAGCAGAAGGCCTGACAGGAGATTCCAAGAGACCCAGTACTTC.

This clone is judged medium-sized. The chain couples TRBV28 to TRBJ1-1, with D unclear. Germline V lookup: CDR1 MDHEN, CDR2 SYDVKM. This CDR3 region has 13 residues. V lost 5 bases, J lost 1 base, and 8 bases lay in between. DNA of the CDR3: TGTGCCAGCAGTATCCCGGGGAACACTGAAGCTTTCTTT. Its translation: CASSIPGNTEAFF.

The chain couples TRBV10-3 to TRBJ2-1; a weak D match, TRBD2 (5 bases). V gave up 6 bases and J gave up 9 bases, with 9 bases separating them. The V gene's germline CDR1 is ENHRY and CDR2 SYGVKD. This CDR3 has 11 residues. CDR3 residues: CAIRLGGEQFF. The CDR3 coding sequence is TGTGCCATCAGGCTAGGAGGTGAGCAGTTCTTC.

This clone was seen more than once but under ten times. V is TRBV28 and J is TRBJ1-4; a possible D gene is TRBD1 (6 bases). This CDR3 contains 15 residues. From germline, CDR1 is MDHEN and CDR2 SYDVKM. The V and J ends lost 5 bases and 3 bases respectively, with 13 bases between them. CDR3 DNA: TGTGCCAGCAGTGAAGGGGGGCCGGCTAATGAAAAACTGTTTTTT. Its protein product is CASSEGGPANEKLFF.

This clone was seen more than once but under ten times. The chain joins TRBV6-5 to TRBJ2-3; D remains unclear. The V gene lost 6 bases and the J gene lost 4 bases, with 8 bases spanning the gap. This CDR3 contains 12 residues. Germline assignment: CDR1 MNHEY and CDR2 SVGAGI. In DNA form, the CDR3 reads TGTGCCAGCAGCCCGCGGTCAGATACGCAGTATTTT. Encoded protein: CASSPRSDTQYF.

This clone appeared a few times. This sequence joins TRBV5-1 and TRBJ1-1, with D tentatively TRBD1 (5 bases). Deletions cut 1 base from V and 0 bases from J, with 7 bases between. Germline CDR1 and CDR2: SGHRS and YFSETQ. The CDR3 has 14 residues. The CDR3: CASSLQGMNTEAFF. The CDR3 DNA sequence: TGCGCCAGCAGCTTGCAGGGCATGAACACTGAAGCTTTCTTT.